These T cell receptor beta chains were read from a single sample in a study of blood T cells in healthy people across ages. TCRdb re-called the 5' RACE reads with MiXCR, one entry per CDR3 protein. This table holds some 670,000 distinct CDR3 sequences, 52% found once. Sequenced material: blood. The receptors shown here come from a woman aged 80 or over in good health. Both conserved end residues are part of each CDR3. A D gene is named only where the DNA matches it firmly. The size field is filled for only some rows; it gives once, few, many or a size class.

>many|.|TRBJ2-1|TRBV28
CASSSRLVVTVEQFF
TGTGCCAGCAGTTCAAGACTTGTGGTTACCGTTGAGCAGTTCTTC
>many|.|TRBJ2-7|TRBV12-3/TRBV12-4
CASSLRNRADEQYF
TGTGCCAGCAGTTTGCGTAACCGGGCGGACGAGCAGTACTTC
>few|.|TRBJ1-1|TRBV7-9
CVSSLVMNTEAFF
TGTGTCAGCAGCTTAGTGATGAACACTGAAGCTTTCTTT
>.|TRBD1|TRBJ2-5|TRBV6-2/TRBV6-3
CASSRTGQRRTQYF
TGTGCCAGCAGCCGGACAGGGCAACGGCGGACCCAGTACTTC
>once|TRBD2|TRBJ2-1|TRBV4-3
CASSQGYGGSYNEQFF
TGCGCCAGCAGCCAAGGCTACGGGGGGTCATACAATGAGCAGTTCTTC
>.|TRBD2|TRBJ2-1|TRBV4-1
CASSRGPGLAGSSYNEQFF
TGCGCCAGCAGCCGGGGCCCGGGACTAGCGGGGAGCTCCTACAATGAGCAGTTCTTC
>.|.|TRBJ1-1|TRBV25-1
CASSEAGGTEAFF
TGTGCCAGCAGTGAAGCTGGGGGCACTGAAGCTTTCTTT
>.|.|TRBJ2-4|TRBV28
CASRRSGRIIGEQYF
TGTGCCAGCAGACGCTCCGGACGGATCATTGGGGAGCAGTACTTC
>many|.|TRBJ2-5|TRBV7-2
CASSLLTETQYF
TGTGCCAGCAGCTTACTGACCGAGACCCAGTACTTC
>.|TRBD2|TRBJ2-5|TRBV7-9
CASRISGGPETQYF
TGTGCCAGCAGGATTAGCGGGGGGCCGGAGACCCAGTACTTC
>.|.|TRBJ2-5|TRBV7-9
CASSLVLRAQETQYF
TGTGCCAGCAGCTTAGTTCTACGAGCTCAAGAGACCCAGTACTTC
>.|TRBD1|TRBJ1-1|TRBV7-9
CASSQRTGTALSYTEAFF
TGTGCCAGCAGCCAAAGGACCGGGACAGCACTTTCCTACACTGAAGCTTTCTTT
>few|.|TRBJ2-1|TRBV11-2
CASSVGPPAGVFF
TGTGCCAGCAGCGTAGGTCCCCCTGCAGGGGTGTTCTTC
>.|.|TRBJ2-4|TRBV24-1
CATSDLSLRQLAKNIQYF
TGTGCCACCAGTGATCTAAGCCTGAGACAACTAGCCAAAAACATTCAGTACTTC
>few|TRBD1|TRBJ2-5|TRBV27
CASSLGPGTGFAAQYF
TGTGCCAGCAGCCTAGGACCCGGGACAGGGTTTGCGGCCCAGTACTTC
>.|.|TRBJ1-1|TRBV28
CASSLLVEAFF
TGTGCCAGCAGTTTACTGGTTGAAGCTTTCTTT
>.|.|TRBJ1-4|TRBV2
CASSPDSRNEKLFF
TGTGCCAGCAGCCCGGACAGCCGTAATGAAAAACTGTTTTTT
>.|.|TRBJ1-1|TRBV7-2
CASSLLRGGSEAFF
TGTGCCAGCAGCTTATTACGAGGGGGAAGTGAAGCTTTCTTT
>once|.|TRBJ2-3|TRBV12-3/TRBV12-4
CASAPGDTRYF
TGTGCCAGCGCTCCAGGGGATACGCGGTATTTT
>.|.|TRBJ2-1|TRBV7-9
CASSPRYGSNEQFF
TGTGCCAGCAGCCCTCGGTATGGCAGCAATGAGCAGTTCTTC
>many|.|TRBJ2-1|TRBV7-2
CASSDNSRGYEQFF
TGTGCCAGCAGCGATAACTCCAGGGGATATGAGCAGTTCTTC
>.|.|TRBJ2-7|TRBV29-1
CSVQTSSYEQYF
TGCAGCGTTCAGACAAGCTCCTACGAGCAGTACTTC
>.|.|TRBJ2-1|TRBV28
CASSTPGLNNEQFF
TGTGCCAGCAGCACCCCCGGACTTAACAATGAGCAGTTCTTC
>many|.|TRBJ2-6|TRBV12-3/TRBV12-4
CASTSAGANVLTF
TGTGCCAGCACTTCAGCTGGGGCCAACGTCCTGACTTTC
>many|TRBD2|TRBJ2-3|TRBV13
CASTIRAPWTSGRTDTQYF
TGTGCCAGCACTATCCGGGCCCCCTGGACTAGCGGCCGCACAGATACGCAGTATTTT
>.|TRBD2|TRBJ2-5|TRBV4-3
CASSQELTSETQYF
TGCGCCAGCAGCCAAGAGCTGACTAGCGAGACCCAGTACTTC
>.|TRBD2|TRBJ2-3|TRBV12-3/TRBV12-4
CASSAGTSGAGTDTQYF
TGTGCCAGCAGTGCCGGGACTAGCGGGGCCGGCACAGATACGCAGTATTTT
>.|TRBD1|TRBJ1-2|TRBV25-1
CASRSTGGNYGYTF
TGTGCCAGCAGATCGACAGGGGGCAACTATGGCTACACCTTC
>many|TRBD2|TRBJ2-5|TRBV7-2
CASSFGLAGGQETQYF
TGTGCCAGCAGCTTTGGTCTAGCGGGGGGTCAGGAGACCCAGTACTTC
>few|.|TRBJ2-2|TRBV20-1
CSARDGSTGELFF
TGCAGTGCTAGAGACGGGAGCACCGGGGAGCTGTTTTTT
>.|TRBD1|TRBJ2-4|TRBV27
CACSSFGQGGWGNIQYF
TGTGCCTGCAGTTCATTTGGACAGGGGGGATGGGGAAACATTCAGTACTTC
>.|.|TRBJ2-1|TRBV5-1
CASSLEGARSAEQFF
TGCGCCAGCAGCTTGGAAGGGGCCCGGTCGGCTGAGCAGTTCTTC
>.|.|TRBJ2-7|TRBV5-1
CASRYISGTSSYEQYF
TGCGCCAGCAGATACATTTCCGGGACATCATCCTACGAGCAGTACTTC
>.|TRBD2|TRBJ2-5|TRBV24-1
CATSVAGVVNEQYF
TGTGCCACCAGTGTCGCGGGAGTTGTCAATGAGCAGTACTTC
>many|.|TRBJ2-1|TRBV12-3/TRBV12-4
CASSFFRTNPFF
TGTGCCAGCAGTTTTTTTCGAACGAATCCGTTCTTC
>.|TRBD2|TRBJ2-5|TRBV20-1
CSVISGGAGETQYF
TGCAGTGTTATTAGCGGGGGGGCCGGTGAGACCCAGTACTTC
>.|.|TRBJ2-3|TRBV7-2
CASSLALPDTQYF
TGTGCCAGCAGCCTAGCGCTCCCAGATACGCAGTATTTT
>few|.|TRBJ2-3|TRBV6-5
CASSYSRSSDTQYF
TGTGCCAGCAGTTACTCGCGGTCTTCAGATACGCAGTATTTT
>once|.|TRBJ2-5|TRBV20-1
CSARQGGPQETQYF
TGCAGTGCTAGACAGGGGGGACCTCAAGAGACCCAGTACTTC
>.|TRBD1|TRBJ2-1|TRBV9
CASSVTTGSNEQFF
TGTGCCAGCAGCGTCACGACAGGGAGCAATGAGCAGTTCTTC
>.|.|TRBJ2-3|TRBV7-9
CASSDLAQGSDTQYF
TGTGCCAGCAGCGACCTAGCCCAGGGCTCGGATACGCAGTATTTT